One and the same sample provided the 17 T cell receptor beta chains below, sequenced in a study of T cell responses to AZD1222 COVID-19 vaccine. Assay: immunoSEQ multiplex PCR; the TCRdb copy retains only in-frame clones and omits some. The data contain 57,000 or so clones, about 80% of them singletons. Sequenced material: peripheral blood, taken 28 days after the second AZD1222 dose. The receptors shown here come from an adult who received the AZD1222 COVID-19 vaccine.

V and J are TRBV11-2 and TRBJ2-5; 9 nucleotides agree with TRBD2. Germline-derived CDR1 and CDR2 are SGHAT and FQNNGV. V gave up 3 bases and J gave up 5 bases; unmatched junction bases: 7. The CDR3 runs to 15 residues. The CDR3 nucleotides are TGTGCCAGCAGCTTCTCGGGACTAGCTTTCGAGACCCAGTACTTC. Protein sequence: CASSFSGLAFETQYF.

The V gene is TRBV5-1, the J gene TRBJ1-1; D unclear. V was clipped by 1 base and J by 0 bases, with 7 bases between them. Per germline, CDR1 SGHRS and CDR2 YFSETQ. The CDR3 length is 14 residues. The CDR3 DNA reads as TGCGCCAGCAGCTTGTTCGCTATGAACACTGAAGCTTTCTTT. Translating gives CASSLFAMNTEAFF.

V gene TRBV29-1 combines with J gene TRBJ1-4; D is perhaps TRBD1 (5 bases). The CDR3 length is 13 residues. Germline V lookup: CDR1 SQVTM, CDR2 ANQGSEA. V lost 5 bases to trimming and J lost 6 bases, with 13 bases between them. CDR3 sequence reads: CSVSEQVDEKLFF. DNA of the CDR3: TGCAGCGTTAGTGAACAGGTCGATGAAAAACTGTTTTTT. The variable domain in full, with the rest retrieved from reference TRBV29-1 and TRBJ1-4, is SAVISQKPSRDICQRGTSLTIQCQVDSQVTMMFWYRQQPGQSLTLIATANQGSEATYESGFVIDKFPISRPNLTFSTLTVSNMSPEDSSIYLCSVSEQVDEKLFFGSGTQLSVL.

J is TRBJ1-6 and V is TRBV7-3; D is undetermined. Germline values: CDR1 SGHTA, CDR2 FQGTGA. The CDR3 has 15 amino acids. V was clipped by 0 bases and J by 7 bases, with 10 bases between them. This CDR3 is CASSLTGGENSPLHF. The CDR3 coding sequence is TGTGCCAGCAGCTTAACCGGTGGAGAGAATTCACCCCTCCACTTT.

This chain joins TRBV4-2 and TRBJ1-1; D is unresolved. CDR1 LGHNA and CDR2 YNFKEQ come from the germline V gene. The CDR3 loop spans 14 amino acids. Trimming shortened V by 4 bases and J by 1 base, and 10 bases separated the two germline ends. CDR3 region: CASSRDIENTEAFF. The DNA of the CDR3 is TGTGCCAGCAGCCGAGACATCGAGAACACTGAAGCTTTCTTT.

The CDR3 region has the DNA TGTGCCAGCAGGCCATTACAAGGACCAAACACTGAAGCTTTCTTT. This sequence encodes CASRPLQGPNTEAFF. This sequence joins TRBV6-5 and TRBJ1-1; D gene uncertain. The germline V and J ends were trimmed by 6 bases and 2 bases, with 16 bases remaining between them. The germline V gene encodes CDR1 MNHEY and CDR2 SVGAGI. The CDR3 is 15 residues long.

The gene calls are TRBV4-1 and TRBJ1-4, with TRBD1 matching 7 bases. J was trimmed by 8 bases and V by 0 bases; bases with no gene match: 12. The CDR3 extends over 17 amino acids. Germline V gives CDR1 MGHRA, CDR2 YSYEKL. The CDR3 is CASSQDGIGARGEKLFF. The DNA of the CDR3 is TGCGCCAGCAGCCAAGATGGAATTGGGGCCAGGGGGGAAAAACTGTTTTTT.

The chain couples TRBV3-1 (or the pseudogene TRBV3-2) to TRBJ1-5; D gene ambiguous. Germline-derived CDR1 and CDR2 are LGHDT and YNNKEL (reference sequence). The CDR3 is 12 amino acids. V was clipped by 5 bases and J by 3 bases, with 5 bases between them. This CDR3 reads CASSTYNQPQHF. CDR3 DNA sequence: TGTGCCAGCAGCACCTACAATCAGCCCCAGCATTTT.

The chain carries TRBV5-4 and TRBJ2-7; D unclear. The CDR3 totals 14 residues. Trimming took 0 bases from V and 2 from J, leaving 9 bases between them. Germline V gene sequence: CDR1 SGHNT, CDR2 YYREEE (reference sequence). CDR3 sequence (DNA): TGTGCCAGCAGCTTGGCAGGCGAAGCCTACGAGCAGTACTTC. Protein sequence: CASSLAGEAYEQYF.

The CDR3: CASSFDHRRQGTGNTIYF. As DNA, the CDR3 is TGTGCCAGCAGTTTTGACCACCGAAGACAGGGTACTGGAAACACCATATATTTT. This rearrangement joins TRBV28 to TRBJ1-3; the match to TRBD1 covers 7 bases. CDR1 and CDR2 (germline): MDHEN, SYDVKM. The CDR3 is 18 amino acids. V shed 3 bases, J shed 2 bases, and the junction held 13 bases outside the gene matches.

The chain has TRBV10-3 and TRBJ2-7, with D tentatively TRBD2 (5 bases). The V end was cut by 7 bases, the J end by 5 bases, with 12 bases between. The CDR3 is made up of 12 amino acids. Per germline, CDR1 ENHRY and CDR2 SYGVKD. The CDR3 is CAITAEGHEQYF. DNA of the CDR3: TGTGCCATCACGGCTGAGGGTCACGAGCAGTACTTC.

This clone was detected a few times. The V gene is TRBV5-1, the J gene TRBJ1-6; D remains unclear. This CDR3 is 13 amino acids long. V was pared by 7 bases and J by 7 bases, with 12 bases between. CDR1 and CDR2 (germline): SGHRS, YFSETQ. This CDR3 reads CASREPGNSPLHF. As DNA, the CDR3 is TGCGCCAGCCGGGAACCAGGCAATTCACCCCTCCACTTT.

The rearrangement joins TRBV6-5 to TRBJ2-1, with 14 bases lining up with TRBD2. Germline V gene data show CDR1 as MNHEY and CDR2 as SVGAGI. The length of the CDR3 is 15 residues. V gave up 6 bases and J gave up 7 bases; unmatched junction bases: 5. CDR3: CASRLGLAGVNEQFF. In DNA, the CDR3 is TGTGCCAGCAGGCTGGGACTAGCGGGGGTGAATGAGCAGTTCTTC.

This sequence joins TRBV3-1 (or the pseudogene TRBV3-2) and TRBJ2-6; D gene unclear. The V and J ends lost 1 base and 4 bases respectively, with 14 bases between them. The length of the CDR3 is 17 residues. Germline V gene sequence: CDR1 LGHDT, CDR2 YNNKEL (reference sequence). The CDR3 nucleotides read TGTGCCAGCAGCCAAGGGACCCCAAGGGCGGGGGCCAACGTCCTGACTTTC. It yields the protein CASSQGTPRAGANVLTF.

This chain connects TRBV11-3 to TRBJ2-3; tentatively, D is TRBD1 or TRBD2 (6 bases each). V lost 4 bases and J lost 9, with 14 bases in between. The CDR3 has 13 amino acids. Germline-derived CDR1 and CDR2 are SGHNT and YENEEA. The CDR3 coding sequence is TGTGCCAGCAGCTCCCGTCCGGGGGCGACGCAGTATTTT. Translating it yields CASSSRPGATQYF.

This rearrangement joins TRBV19 to TRBJ2-5; 8 bases line up with TRBD2. The CDR3 length is 13 residues. After removal of 7 bases from V and 5 bases from J, the junction contained 6 bases not matched to a gene. The germline gives CDR1 LNHDA, CDR2 SQIVND (reference sequence). In DNA form, the CDR3 reads TGTGCCAGTAAGCCAAGCGGGGGTGAGACCCAGTACTTC. This translates into CASKPSGGETQYF.

V gene TRBV12-5 combines with J gene TRBJ1-5; D is uncertain. Germline V gene sequence: CDR1 LGHNT, CDR2 FRNRAP. The CDR3 is made up of 15 amino acids. Trimming took 6 bases from V and 3 from J, leaving 15 bases between them. The CDR3 nucleotides are TGTGCTAGTGGACTGGGTTCGGCGATCAATCAGCCCCAGCATTTT. This translates into CASGLGSAINQPQHF.